This entry features one T cell receptor (beta chain) sequence. This sample is drawn from a study of cytomegalovirus exposure and HLA in healthy donors. With 60 Vbeta and 13 Jbeta primers, the PCR was carried out. This table comes from immunoSEQ multiplex PCR, and its TCRdb copy is limited to in-frame clones, with some not included. The sample records 150,000 to 200,000 clones, around 80% being singletons. The CDR3 totals 14 residues. CDR1 is SGHAT and CDR2 is FQNNGV in the germline V gene. Trimming left V 3 bases short and J 6 bases short, with 13 bases between. The rearrangement uses TRBV11-2 and TRBJ2-3; D not certain. This TCR was sampled from a male donor in good health and CMV-seronegative. Sequenced sample: PBMCs. The CDR3: CASSFEPMRDTQYF. CDR3 DNA: TGTGCCAGCAGCTTTGAGCCCATGCGGGATACGCAGTATTTT.